This T cell receptor (beta chain) is drawn from a study of T cell responses to AZD1222 COVID-19 vaccine. Findings and caveats of the study: Spike-specific TCR breadth and depth went up after people got two AZD1222 doses. At baseline, just 6 or 7 AZD1222 recipients tested seropositive. The peak T cell response came first, and repertoires were sampled only after it.

The CDR3 totals 14 residues. CDR1 MNHNY and CDR2 SVGAGI come from the germline V gene (reference sequence). The J segment lost 5 bases and the V segment lost 0 bases, leaving 3 bases of the junction unmatched. TCRdb's table, derived via immunoSEQ multiplex PCR, lists solely in-frame clones and lacks some. The profile shows some 71,000 clones, 70% to 90% of them singletons. With regard to this clone: Its target is not known.

The chain has TRBV6-6 and TRBJ2-7, with 8 positions matching TRBD2. The receptor was derived from an adult who received the AZD1222 COVID-19 vaccine. The sequenced sample was peripheral blood, obtained 28 days after the second AZD1222 dose. CDR3 bases: TGTGCCAGCAGTTACTCGAATAGCGGGAACGAGCAGTACTTC. Protein: CASSYSNSGNEQYF.